Detailed here is one TCR beta chain. This sample stems from a study of blood T cell repertoires in COVID-19. Authors' processing steps: Reference gene primer amplification in the assay estimated nucleated cell counts. Generated by immunoSEQ multiplex PCR, the TCRdb table keeps only in-frame clones and is missing some. From that table come the V and J calls and clone size; the DNA was used to work out D and trimming. The data hold roughly 160,000 clones, with about 90% observed a single time. CDR3 length: 13 amino acids. Germline V lookup: CDR1 SGHTA, CDR2 FQGNSA. The germline V and J ends were trimmed by 5 bases and 1 base, with 7 bases remaining between them.

The sample comprised PBMCs or T cells enriched from blood (not recorded which). The TCR originated in a woman between 45 and 60 years old who had recovered from COVID-19. The rearrangement links TRBV7-2 to TRBJ2-3; D is unresolved. CDR3 residues: CASSPLGTDTQYF. CDR3 nucleotide sequence: TGTGCCAGCAGCCCCCTAGGCACAGATACGCAGTATTTT.